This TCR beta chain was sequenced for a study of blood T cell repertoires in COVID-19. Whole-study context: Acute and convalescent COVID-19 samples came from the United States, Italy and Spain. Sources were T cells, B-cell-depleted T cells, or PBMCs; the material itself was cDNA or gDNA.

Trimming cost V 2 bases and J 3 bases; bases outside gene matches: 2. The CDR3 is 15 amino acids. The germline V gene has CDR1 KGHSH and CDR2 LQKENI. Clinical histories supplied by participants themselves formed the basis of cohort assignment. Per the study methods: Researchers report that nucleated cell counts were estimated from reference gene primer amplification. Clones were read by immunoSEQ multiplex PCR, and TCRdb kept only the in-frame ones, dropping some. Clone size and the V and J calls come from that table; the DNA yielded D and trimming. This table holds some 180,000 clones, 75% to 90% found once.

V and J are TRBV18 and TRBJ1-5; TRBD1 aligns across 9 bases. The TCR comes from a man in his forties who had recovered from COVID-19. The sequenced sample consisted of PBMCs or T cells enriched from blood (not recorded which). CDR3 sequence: CASSPRDRDNQPQHF. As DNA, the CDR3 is TGTGCCAGCTCACCAAGGGACAGGGACAATCAGCCCCAGCATTTT.